This paragraph reports one T cell receptor (beta chain). The record originates from a study of cytomegalovirus exposure and HLA in healthy donors. CDR1 and CDR2 (germline): SNHLY, FYNNEI. V shed 6 bases, J shed 0 bases, and the junction held 12 bases outside the gene matches. The CDR3 loop spans 19 amino acids. 13 Jbeta primers and 60 Vbeta primers were used for the PCR. The assay was immunoSEQ multiplex PCR, and TCRdb's table has in-frame clones only and misses some. The sample includes over 150,000 clones, about four fifths seen only once; the top ten take 1.5% to 1.7%. The sample taken for sequencing was PBMCs. The rearrangement uses TRBV2 and TRBJ2-1, with TRBD2 matching over 12 bases. The TCR was taken from a girl between 5 and 17 years old in good health and CMV-seropositive. CDR3 amino acids: CASRRRRWTSGDSYNEQFF. The CDR3 DNA sequence: TGTGCCAGCAGACGCCGACGGTGGACTAGCGGGGACTCCTACAATGAGCAGTTCTTC.